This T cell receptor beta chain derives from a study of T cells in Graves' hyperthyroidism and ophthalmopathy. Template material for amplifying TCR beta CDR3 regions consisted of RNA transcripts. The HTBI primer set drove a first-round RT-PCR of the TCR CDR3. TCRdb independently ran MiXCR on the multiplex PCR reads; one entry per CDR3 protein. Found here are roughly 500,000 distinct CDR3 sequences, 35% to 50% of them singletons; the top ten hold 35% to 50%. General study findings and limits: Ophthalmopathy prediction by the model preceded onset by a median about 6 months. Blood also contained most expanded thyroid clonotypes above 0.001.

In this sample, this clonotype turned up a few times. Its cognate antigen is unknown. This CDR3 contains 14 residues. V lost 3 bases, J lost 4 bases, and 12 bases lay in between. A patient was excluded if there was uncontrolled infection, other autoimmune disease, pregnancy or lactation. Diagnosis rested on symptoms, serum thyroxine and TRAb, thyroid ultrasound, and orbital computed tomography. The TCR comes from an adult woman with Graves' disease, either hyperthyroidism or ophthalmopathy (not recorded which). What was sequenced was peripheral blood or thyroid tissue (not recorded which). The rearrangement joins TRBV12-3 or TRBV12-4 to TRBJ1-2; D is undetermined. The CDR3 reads CASSFEGSSYGYTF. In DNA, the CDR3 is TGTGCCAGCAGTTTTGAGGGATCTTCCTATGGCTACACCTTC.